These 25 T cell receptor beta chains came from one sample sequenced in a study of glioma-infiltrating T cells. Amplification of TCR alpha and beta CDR3 regions from RNA used iRepertoire nested multiplex PCR. TCRdb reprocessed the multiplex PCR reads via MiXCR and lists one record per CDR3 protein. This table holds a few hundred thousand distinct CDR3 sequences, 41% found once. The material sequenced was glioma tissue, nonneoplastic brain tissue, or PBMCs (not recorded which). The source of these receptors is a human donor with low-grade glioma or glioblastoma, undergoing nonglioma brain surgery, or in good health (not recorded which).

This chain links TRBV6-2 or TRBV6-3 with TRBJ2-7; 10 bases map to TRBD2. The V gene's germline CDR1 is MNHEY and CDR2 SVGEGT. The CDR3 contains 18 residues. Germline trimming cut 5 bases from V and 5 bases from J; bases unmatched to any gene: 18. DNA for the CDR3: TGTGCCAGCAGTCTTCCCCCCCGGACTAGCGGACGTACCAACGAGCAGTACTTC. Protein sequence: CASSLPPRTSGRTNEQYF.

This clonotype has more than one count but fewer than ten. The CDR3 DNA is TGTGCCAGCAGCTTAAGTGCAGCTAACTATGGCTACACCTTC. Encoded protein: CASSLSAANYGYTF. This chain connects TRBV27 to TRBJ1-2, with D hard to call. V gave up 6 bases and J gave up 0 bases, with 11 bases separating them. The CDR3 spans 14 residues. CDR1 is MNHEY and CDR2 is SMNVEV in the germline V gene (reference sequence).

V and J are TRBV28 and TRBJ2-1, with 10 bases that match TRBD2. Germline CDR1 is MDHEN and CDR2 is SYDVKM. The ends lost 5 bases at V and 4 bases at J; junction bases unmatched: 8. This CDR3 has 16 residues. CDR3 loop: CASSRQGTSVYNEQFF. DNA for the CDR3: TGTGCCAGCAGTCGGCAAGGGACTAGCGTTTACAATGAGCAGTTCTTC.

The chain combines TRBV28 with TRBJ2-5; D ambiguous. V dropped 4 bases and J dropped 0 bases, with 12 bases sitting between them. Germline CDR1 and CDR2: MDHEN and SYDVKM. CDR3 length equals 15 residues. The CDR3: CASSYWWQHQETQYF. CDR3 coding DNA: TGTGCCAGCAGTTATTGGTGGCAGCACCAAGAGACCCAGTACTTC.

This clonotype occurred a few times. The rearrangement uses TRBV20-1 and TRBJ2-7; no clear D gene. The CDR3 has 13 amino acids. Germline CDR1 reads DFQATT; CDR2 reads SNEGSKA (reference sequence). Trimming shortened V by 5 bases and J by 2 bases, and 13 bases separated the two germline ends. CDR3 sequence (DNA): TGCAGTGCTTCCCCCTCTCGAACCTACGAGCAGTACTTC. Residues: CSASPSRTYEQYF.

This sequence joins TRBV12-3 or TRBV12-4 and TRBJ2-1; TRBD2 might be the D (5 bases). Trimming shortened V by 4 bases and J by 8 bases, and 15 bases separated the two germline ends. The CDR3 is made up of 14 amino acids. CDR3 residues: CASSWSGLGYEQFF. The CDR3 coding sequence is TGTGCCAGCAGTTGGAGCGGCCTGGGATATGAGCAGTTCTTC.

This clonotype showed up many times. The chain uses TRBV6-5 and TRBJ2-7; no reliable D call. The CDR3 has 16 amino acids. The germline V gene encodes CDR1 MNHEY and CDR2 SVGAGI. Trimming removed 0 bases at V and 2 bases at J, with 14 bases between. CDR3 sequence reads: CASSYSILAATYEQYF. In DNA form, the CDR3 reads TGTGCCAGCAGTTACTCGATTCTTGCGGCAACCTACGAGCAGTACTTC.

In regard to this clonotype: The junction shows a germline mismatch at one end, possibly a read error. The rearrangement joins TRBV27 to TRBJ1-6, with D possibly being TRBD1 (5 bases). Germline V gene data show CDR1 as MNHEY and CDR2 as SMNVEV (reference sequence). The CDR3 covers 16 residues. The DNA of the CDR3 is TGTGCCAGCAGTTTATCGCCGGGGGTCTATAATCCACCCCTCCACTTT. Protein sequence: CASSLSPGVYNPPLHF.

This clonotype has ten or more counts. The rearrangement links TRBV20-1 to TRBJ2-1; 9 bases agree with TRBD2. The V segment lost 6 bases and the J segment 8 bases; nucleotides outside the gene matches: 14. Germline V gene data show CDR1 as DFQATT and CDR2 as SNEGSKA (reference sequence). The CDR3 contains 15 residues. CDR3 bases: TGCAGTGCGGGAAATAGCGGGAGTAGAAGAGATGAGCAGTTCTTC. Protein: CSAGNSGSRRDEQFF.

In its sample, this clonotype was seen a few times. The chain links TRBV20-1 to TRBJ2-2, with D possibly being TRBD2 (6 bases). Looked up from germline, CDR1 is DFQATT and CDR2 is SNEGSKA (reference sequence). Trimming shortened V by 1 base and J by 6 bases, and 9 bases separated the two germline ends. This CDR3 is built from 13 residues. The CDR3 sequence is CSARGPGAGELFF. In DNA form, the CDR3 reads TGCAGTGCTAGAGGACCGGGAGCCGGGGAGCTGTTTTTT.

This clonotype was recorded many times. The rearrangement uses TRBV20-1 and TRBJ1-2, with D possibly matching TRBD1 (5 bases). CDR3 size: 13 residues. V was cut by 0 bases and J by 3 bases, with 8 bases left in between. Germline V gene sequence: CDR1 DFQATT, CDR2 SNEGSKA (reference sequence). The CDR3 coding sequence is TGCAGTGCTAGAGAACAGGACCACTATGGCTACACCTTC. Amino acids: CSAREQDHYGYTF.

This clonotype has just a few counts. V is TRBV20-1 and J is TRBJ2-3; a weak D match, TRBD1 (5 bases). This CDR3 is built from 15 residues. CDR1 and CDR2 (germline): DFQATT, SNEGSKA (reference sequence). The V gene lost 1 base and the J gene lost 1 base, with 12 bases spanning the gap. Written as DNA, the CDR3 is TGCAGTGCTAGAGGGGCAGGGTCCGGCACAGATACGCAGTATTTT. Its translation: CSARGAGSGTDTQYF.

To note about this clonotype: Its ends do not fully match the called genes, so a read error is possible. This chain uses TRBV29-1 with TRBJ2-7; TRBD1 is a possible D gene (6 bases). This CDR3 has 11 amino acids. Germline-derived CDR1 and CDR2 are SQVTM and ANQGSEA. CDR3 residues: CSAGQSYKQYF. The CDR3, as DNA: TGCAGCGCCGGACAGTCCTACAAGCAGTACTTC.

About this clonotype: Compared with germline, one end of the junction differs, possibly owing to a read error. This chain links TRBV20-1 with TRBJ1-1, with 8 bases matching TRBD1. CDR3 length equals 15 residues. Germline-derived CDR1 and CDR2 are DFQATT and SNEGSKA (reference sequence). The CDR3 spells CSAHRQDRGHTKAFF. DNA for the CDR3: TGCAGTGCGCACAGACAAGACAGGGGACACACTAAAGCTTTCTTT.

This clonotype was detected ten times or more. The chain couples TRBV28 to TRBJ2-6, with 8 nucleotides matching TRBD1. There are 15 residues in the CDR3. J lost 4 bases, V lost 6 bases, and 5 bases had no gene match. Germline V gene data show CDR1 as MDHEN and CDR2 as SYDVKM. The CDR3 nucleotides read TGTGCCAGCAGCTTGACAGGGGCCGGGGCCAACGTCCTGACTTTC. It is translated as CASSLTGAGANVLTF. Complete variable domain (other parts from reference TRBV28 and TRBJ2-6): DVKVTQSSRYLVKRTGEKVFLECVQDMDHENMFWYRQDPGLGLRLIYFSYDVKMKEKGDIPEGYSVSREKKERFSLILESASTNQTSMYLCASSLTGAGANVLTFGAGSRLTVL.

This clonotype was seen a single time. This chain connects TRBV7-9 to TRBJ2-2, with 7 bases matching TRBD2. The CDR3 totals 16 residues. Losses at the gene ends were 2 bases for V and 2 bases for J; bases not matched to a gene: 5. Germline loops: CDR1 SEHNR, CDR2 FQNEAQ (reference sequence). The CDR3: CASSLLRLANTGELFF. DNA for the CDR3: TGTGCCAGCAGCTTATTGCGACTAGCTAACACCGGGGAGCTGTTTTTT. Full variable domain (remainder filled in from reference TRBV7-9 and TRBJ2-2): DTGVSQNPRHKITKRGQNVTFRCDPISEHNRLYWYRQTLGQGPEFLTYFQNEAQLEKSRLLSDRFSAERPKGSFSTLEIQRTEQGDSAMYLCASSLLRLANTGELFFGEGSRLTVL.

This clonotype occurred many times. The V gene is TRBV6-6, the J gene TRBJ2-7, with 8 bases fitting TRBD1. The J segment lost 3 bases and the V segment lost 2 bases, leaving 3 bases of the junction unmatched. The CDR3 sequence is 14 residues long. CDR1 and CDR2 (germline): MNHNY, SVGAGI (reference sequence). This CDR3 is CASSYGQGHYEQYF. The DNA for the CDR3 is TGTGCCAGCAGTTACGGACAGGGACACTACGAGCAGTACTTC.

This clonotype was observed many times. J is TRBJ2-3 and V is TRBV20-1; TRBD2 matches 11 bases. Germline V gene lookup returns CDR1 DFQATT and CDR2 SNEGSKA (reference sequence). The CDR3 is 15 amino acids. V dropped 3 bases and J dropped 8; count of bases not matched to a gene: 10. This CDR3 reads CSARATSGSLFTQYF. Written as DNA, the CDR3 is TGCAGTGCTAGGGCTACTAGCGGGAGTTTGTTTACGCAGTATTTT.

Comment on this clonotype: This may be a read error, as it is one base from a much larger clone. This chain links TRBV28 with TRBJ2-3; 13 bases match TRBD2. CDR3 length equals 16 residues. CDR1 MDHEN and CDR2 SYDVKM come from the germline V gene. DNA of the CDR3: TGTGCCTGCAGTTTCACTAGCGGGAGGGGTGCAGATACGCAGTATTTT. Its translation is CACSFTSGRGADTQYF.

The chain joins TRBV2 to TRBJ2-7, with 7 bases aligning to TRBD2. Germline V gives CDR1 SNHLY, CDR2 FYNNEI. This CDR3 has 16 amino acids. J gave up 0 bases and V 6 bases, and 11 bases lay outside the gene matches. CDR3 coding DNA: TGTGCCAGCAGGGACAACCGGGACTACTACTCCTACGAGCAGTACTTC. Amino acid sequence: CASRDNRDYYSYEQYF.

The rearrangement joins TRBV12-3 or TRBV12-4 to TRBJ2-3; weak D call: TRBD2 (5 bases). V lost 3 bases to trimming and J lost 8 bases, with 15 bases between them. This CDR3 has 14 amino acids. The chain's CDR3 is CASSFRLALTTQYF. The CDR3 region has the DNA TGTGCCAGCAGTTTTAGGCTAGCACTGACTACGCAGTATTTT.

This clonotype has only a few counts. This rearrangement joins TRBV20-1 to TRBJ2-5; 9 nucleotides match TRBD1. The CDR3 is made up of 15 amino acids. V was clipped by 6 bases and J by 4 bases; unmatched bases: 12. The germline V gene encodes CDR1 DFQATT and CDR2 SNEGSKA (reference sequence). The CDR3 DNA sequence: TGCAGTGCCATAAATACAGGGGGCGGCCCAGAGACCCAGTACTTC. Protein: CSAINTGGGPETQYF.

This clonotype turned up a few times. The chain employs TRBV11-1 and TRBJ2-3; D call uncertain. Germline lookup yields CDR1 SGHAT and CDR2 FQDESV (reference sequence). This CDR3 contains 14 residues. V was pared by 6 bases and J by 4 bases, with 14 bases between. CDR3 in amino acids: CASSSPGFSDTQYF. In DNA form, the CDR3 reads TGTGCCAGCAGTTCCCCTGGGTTTTCAGATACGCAGTATTTT.

Details on this clonotype: This could be a read error, since a much larger clone is one nucleotide away. The chain couples TRBV27 to TRBJ1-2, with TRBD1 identical over 9 bases. The CDR3 loop spans 15 amino acids. Germline V gene lookup returns CDR1 MNHEY and CDR2 SMNVEV (reference sequence). CDR3 in amino acids: CASSTGQGDNYGCTF. In DNA, the CDR3 is TGTGCCAGCAGTACGGGACAGGGAGATAACTATGGCTGCACCTTC.

The V call is TRBV4-1, the J call TRBJ1-5; maybe TRBD1 (6 bases). The germline CDR1 and CDR2 sequences are MGHRA and YSYEKL. CDR3 size: 14 residues. V lost 4 bases to trimming and J lost 5 bases, with 12 bases between them. The CDR3, as DNA: TGCGCCAGCAGCCTCACAGGGTTGGATCAGCCCCAGCATTTT. Protein: CASSLTGLDQPQHF.